The rows below give T cell receptor beta chains drawn from one sample of a study of tumour-infiltrating T cells in Burkitt lymphoma. Profiled with immunoSEQ multiplex PCR; TCRdb holds only in-frame clones, not every one. The table includes roughly 8,500 clones, 62% detected once. The material sequenced was tumor tissue. The receptor source for this set is a human donor with diffuse large B-cell lymphoma. CDR3s include the opening cysteine and the closing phenylalanine or tryptophan. The D gene is left open where the match is weak. Clone size is not always given. Where it is, it says once, few, many or a class for expanded clones.

J: TRBJ2-2
size: .
V: TRBV5-1
D: .
CDR3: CASSFSGSSGELFF
DNA: TGCGCCAGCAGCTTTTCGGGATCCTCCGGGGAGCTGTTTTTT

J: TRBJ1-2
size: .
V: TRBV14
D: .
CDR3: CASSERTYGYTF
DNA: TGTGCCAGCAGCGAACGGACCTATGGCTACACCTTC

J: TRBJ2-1
size: medium-sized
V: TRBV30
D: .
CDR3: CAWSWGDSPYNEQFF
DNA: TGTGCCTGGAGTTGGGGGGATTCGCCCTACAATGAGCAGTTCTTC

J: TRBJ2-3
size: .
V: TRBV6-1
D: TRBD2
CDR3: CASRVTSGGTDTQYF
DNA: TGTGCCAGCAGAGTAACTAGCGGGGGCACAGATACGCAGTATTTT

J: TRBJ1-5
size: .
V: TRBV27
D: TRBD1
CDR3: CASSFGGRTGNQPQHF
DNA: TGTGCCAGCAGTTTCGGAGGGCGGACAGGGAATCAGCCCCAGCATTTT

J: TRBJ2-2
size: .
V: TRBV5-4
D: TRBD1
CDR3: CASSFSQGAGGELFF
DNA: TGTGCCAGCAGCTTTTCACAGGGGGCCGGCGGGGAGCTATTTTTT

J: TRBJ1-2
size: .
V: TRBV5-6
D: .
CDR3: CASSLAVGGLYGYTF
DNA: TGTGCCAGCAGCTTGGCCGTGGGGGGCCTCTATGGCTACACCTTC

J: TRBJ2-7
size: once
V: TRBV19
D: .
CDR3: CASSIARGHSYEQYF
DNA: TGTGCCAGTAGTATTGCAAGGGGACATTCATACGAGCAGTACTTC

J: TRBJ2-5
size: once
V: TRBV7-8
D: .
CDR3: CASSLRQGKETQYF
DNA: TGTGCCAGCAGCTTGAGGCAGGGGAAAGAGACCCAGTACTTC

J: TRBJ1-1
size: few
V: TRBV14
D: TRBD1
CDR3: CASSLRGLSEAFF
DNA: TGTGCCAGCAGCCTTAGGGGGCTCAGTGAAGCTTTCTTT

J: TRBJ1-5
size: .
V: TRBV7-8
D: .
CDR3: CASSLRGHNQPQHF
DNA: TGTGCCAGCAGCTTGAGGGGCCACAATCAGCCCCAGCATTTT

J: TRBJ1-6
size: .
V: TRBV6-5
D: .
CDR3: CASSYQNENSPLHF
DNA: TGTGCCAGCAGTTATCAGAATGAAAATTCACCCCTCCACTTT

J: TRBJ2-7
size: .
V: TRBV6-1
D: .
CDR3: CASSEWLGDYEQYF
DNA: TGTGCCAGCAGTGAATGGCTGGGTGACTACGAGCAGTACTTC

J: TRBJ1-1
size: .
V: TRBV10-3
D: .
CDR3: CAISEGFDNTEAFF
DNA: TGTGCCATCAGTGAAGGGTTTGATAACACTGAAGCTTTCTTT

J: TRBJ1-2
size: .
V: TRBV28
D: TRBD1
CDR3: CASSHRGHNYGYTF
DNA: TGTGCCAGCAGTCACAGGGGGCACAACTATGGCTACACCTTC

J: TRBJ1-1
size: few
V: TRBV29-1
D: .
CDR3: CSVGQEGIAFF
DNA: TGCAGCGTTGGTCAGGAGGGTATAGCTTTCTTT

J: TRBJ1-4
size: once
V: TRBV5-1
D: .
CDR3: CASSLAIGGTTNEKLFF
DNA: TGCGCCAGCAGCTTGGCGATCGGGGGGACAACTAATGAAAAACTGTTTTTT

J: TRBJ1-1
size: .
V: TRBV10-1
D: .
CDR3: CASSGQTGVNTEAFF
DNA: TGCGCCAGCAGTGGACAGACGGGAGTGAACACTGAAGCTTTCTTT

J: TRBJ1-2
size: .
V: TRBV7-3
D: TRBD1
CDR3: CASSSGQASGYTF
DNA: TGTGCCAGCAGCTCAGGACAGGCCTCTGGCTACACCTTC

J: TRBJ1-1
size: few
V: TRBV5-5
D: TRBD1
CDR3: CASSLTGEVNTEAFF
DNA: TGTGCCAGCAGCTTAACAGGGGAGGTGAACACTGAAGCTTTCTTT

J: TRBJ1-5
size: once
V: TRBV19
D: .
CDR3: CASSISTDQPQHF
DNA: TGTGCCAGTAGTATCTCGACAGATCAGCCCCAGCATTTT

J: TRBJ1-4
size: .
V: TRBV4-1
D: TRBD1
CDR3: CASSPTDREWEKLFF
DNA: TGCGCCAGCAGCCCTACCGACAGGGAATGGGAAAAACTGTTTTTT

J: TRBJ1-1
size: once
V: TRBV18
D: .
CDR3: CASSPVRQRGNTEAFF
DNA: TGTGCCAGCTCACCAGTGAGACAGAGAGGGAACACTGAAGCTTTCTTT

J: TRBJ1-6
size: .
V: TRBV6-6
D: .
CDR3: CASRLSRSYNSPLHF
DNA: TGTGCCAGCAGACTCTCACGTTCCTATAATTCACCCCTCCACTTT

J: TRBJ2-7
size: .
V: TRBV18
D: .
CDR3: CASSFSSYEQYF
DNA: TGTGCCAGCTCATTTAGCTCCTACGAGCAGTACTTC

J: TRBJ1-2
size: .
V: TRBV10-3
D: .
CDR3: CAIYQGDSGYTF
DNA: TGTGCCATCTACCAGGGAGATAGTGGCTACACCTTC

J: TRBJ1-5
size: .
V: TRBV21-1
D: .
CDR3: CASSRGILLRRRRNQPQHF
DNA: TGTGCCAGCTCCAGGGGGATTTTGCTTCGACGACGGCGCAATCAGCCCCAGCATTTT

J: TRBJ2-7
size: .
V: TRBV5-1
D: TRBD1
CDR3: CASRPPGQGASEQYF
DNA: TGCGCCAGCAGGCCGCCGGGACAGGGGGCAAGCGAGCAGTACTTC

J: TRBJ2-1
size: .
V: TRBV4-1
D: .
CDR3: CASSLSSVHEQFF
DNA: TGCGCCAGCAGCCTTTCTAGTGTCCATGAGCAGTTCTTC

J: TRBJ1-2
size: few
V: TRBV18
D: .
CDR3: CASSPPNRDGYGYTF
DNA: TGTGCCAGCTCACCACCGAACCGGGACGGCTATGGCTACACCTTC

J: TRBJ1-1
size: few
V: TRBV30
D: .
CDR3: CAWDGTLNTEAFF
DNA: TGTGCCTGGGACGGGACGTTGAACACTGAAGCTTTCTTT

J: TRBJ2-7
size: few
V: TRBV28
D: .
CDR3: CASSLGHSLEYF
DNA: TGTGCCAGCAGCCTGGGACATTCCCTGGAGTACTTC

J: TRBJ2-2
size: .
V: TRBV6-1
D: .
CDR3: CASRKTRFDTGELFF
DNA: TGTGCCAGCAGAAAAACTAGGTTCGACACCGGGGAGCTGTTTTTT

J: TRBJ2-7
size: .
V: TRBV7-2
D: .
CDR3: CASSGSATRGSREQYF
DNA: TGTGCCAGCAGCGGCTCGGCAACAAGAGGGTCACGCGAGCAGTACTTC

J: TRBJ2-1
size: few
V: TRBV2
D: TRBD2
CDR3: CASKLLAGEYNEQFF
DNA: TGTGCCAGCAAATTACTAGCGGGGGAGTACAATGAGCAGTTCTTC

J: TRBJ2-4
size: once
V: TRBV7-9
D: .
CDR3: CASSLARASDLAKNIQYF
DNA: TGTGCCAGCAGCTTAGCAAGGGCGAGCGACCTAGCCAAAAACATTCAGTACTTC

J: TRBJ2-5
size: .
V: TRBV29-1
D: TRBD2
CDR3: CSTSGGWQETQYF
DNA: TGCAGCACTAGCGGGGGGTGGCAAGAGACCCAGTACTTC

J: TRBJ1-2
size: medium-sized
V: TRBV5-1
D: TRBD1
CDR3: CASSPQGASTRYTF
DNA: TGCGCCAGCAGCCCGCAGGGGGCGTCGACGCGCTACACCTTC

J: TRBJ2-1
size: .
V: TRBV5-1
D: TRBD2
CDR3: CASSLPTSGGAHEQFF
DNA: TGCGCCAGCAGCTTGCCTACTAGCGGGGGGGCCCATGAGCAGTTCTTC

J: TRBJ1-6
size: .
V: TRBV21-1
D: .
CDR3: CASSKGRDPSPNSYNSPLHF
DNA: TGTGCCAGCAGCAAAGGGAGGGATCCGAGCCCGAACTCCTATAATTCACCCCTCCACTTT

J: TRBJ1-4
size: .
V: TRBV5-1
D: .
CDR3: CASSLEPGPEKLFF
DNA: TGCGCCAGCAGCTTGGAGCCGGGACCCGAAAAACTGTTTTTT